This TCR beta chain was captured by sequencing in a study of CD8 T cells in ankylosing spondylitis. Each CDR3 protein gets one entry after TCRdb re-called the 5' RACE reads with MiXCR. This sample has 200,000 to 250,000 distinct CDR3 sequences, with around 11% found just once. Study-wide results and caveats: A motif in TCR beta, a set of roughly eight highly homologous variants, appeared characteristic of ankylosing spondylitis blood. Significantly higher representation of disease-linked clones was reported for matched ankylosing spondylitis synovial fluid.

This clonotype was detected ten times or more. The antigen remains undetermined. Per germline, CDR1 DFQATT and CDR2 SNEGSKA (reference sequence). Trimming took 5 bases from V and 9 from J; bases not matched to a gene: 4. The CDR3 sequence is 11 residues long. The receptor comes from a male donor with ankylosing spondylitis or in good health (not recorded which). This chain connects TRBV20-1 to TRBJ2-1; 7 bases are shared with TRBD2. The sample taken for sequencing was blood, either unsorted or a sorted T cell fraction (not recorded which). The CDR3 loop is CSAGWGGEQFF. DNA of the CDR3: TGCAGTGCTGGCTGGGGGGGTGAGCAGTTCTTC.